What follows are 14 T cell receptor beta chains derived from one specimen sequenced in a study of T cells expressing NK-cell markers. TCRdb re-called the 5' RACE reads and shows each CDR3 protein once, DNA omitted. The listing records about 190,000 distinct CDR3 sequences. The sample taken for sequencing was blood T cells: a sorted CD56 or NKG2C T cell subset, CD4+ or CD8+ T cells, or bulk PBMC T cells (not recorded which). The receptors here all came from a man aged 18-75 years in good health.

The chain is built from TRBV5-1 and TRBJ2-1; TCRdb's D call, TRBD2, is unchecked because there is no DNA. Germline values: CDR1 SGHRS, CDR2 YFSETQ. The CDR3 sequence is 16 residues long. Here the CDR3 reads CASSLSSGTHVDEQFF.

The rearrangement uses TRBV2 and TRBJ2-5. Looked up from germline, CDR1 is SNHLY and CDR2 is FYNNEI. This CDR3 is 14 amino acids long. The CDR3 spells CASSDLTAEETQYF.

The V gene is TRBV11-2, the J gene TRBJ2-4; as DNA is missing, the TRBD2 call by TCRdb cannot be tested. Germline loops: CDR1 SGHAT, CDR2 FQNNGV. The CDR3 length is 15 residues. The chain's CDR3 is CASSTTGGVQNIQYF.

This rearrangement joins TRBV6-1 to TRBJ2-7; TCRdb names TRBD1, which stays unverified in the absence of DNA. The CDR3 contains 14 residues. Germline CDR1 MNHNS, CDR2 SASEGT. The CDR3 is CASSEDRGLPEQYF.

The chain combines TRBV27 with TRBJ1-6; TCRdb returns TRBD1, unconfirmable since there is no DNA. The CDR3 runs 14 residues. CDR1 is MNHEY and CDR2 is SMNVEV in the germline V gene (reference sequence). The CDR3 protein is CASDRDTGGSPLHF.

The V call is TRBV7-8, the J call TRBJ1-5; TCRdb picks TRBD1, but there is no DNA to check that call. This CDR3 region has 11 residues. The V gene's germline CDR1 is SGHVS and CDR2 FQNEAQ. CDR3 in amino acids: CASSSPGPQHF.

The chain employs TRBV19 and TRBJ1-1; as DNA is missing, the TRBD1 call by TCRdb cannot be tested. Germline CDR1 reads LNHDA; CDR2 reads SQIVND (reference sequence). This CDR3 has 15 residues. CDR3: CASSLDPGASTEAFF.

The chain has TRBV10-3 and TRBJ2-7; TCRdb calls TRBD1, which cannot be checked without DNA. The V gene's germline CDR1 is ENHRY and CDR2 SYGVKD. This CDR3 is built from 16 residues. The CDR3 reads CAISESRPVDSYEQYF.

The rearrangement links TRBV6-2 or TRBV6-3 to TRBJ1-1; there is no DNA to check the TCRdb D call of TRBD1. Germline V lookup: CDR1 MNHEY, CDR2 SVGEGT. CDR3 length equals 13 residues. The CDR3 loop is CASIRGEYTEAFF.

The rearrangement uses TRBV5-1 and TRBJ1-2; TCRdb's D call of TRBD1 is untestable without DNA. The CDR3 loop spans 15 amino acids. Germline V CDR1 and CDR2: SGHRS, YFSETQ. CDR3 protein: CASSLETGGSYGYTF.

This CDR3 is CASSFRVRQPQHF. The chain is built from TRBV4-1 and TRBJ1-5; TCRdb's D call of TRBD1 is untestable without DNA. The CDR3 is made up of 13 amino acids. Germline V gene data show CDR1 as MGHRA and CDR2 as YSYEKL.

V and J are TRBV25-1 and TRBJ1-5; TCRdb designates TRBD1, a call that cannot be tested without DNA. The CDR3 is made up of 15 amino acids. The germline V gene encodes CDR1 MGHDK and CDR2 SYGVNS. CDR3 region: CASSEPGASGQPQHF.

The chain links TRBV7-7 to TRBJ2-3; TCRdb gives TRBD1 as the D gene, but with no DNA this cannot be confirmed. CDR1 SSHAT and CDR2 FNYEAQ come from the germline V gene (reference sequence). CDR3 length: 15 residues. This CDR3 is CASSLSPGNTDTQYF. Full variable domain (missing parts from reference TRBV7-7 and TRBJ2-3): GAGVSQSPRYKVTKRGQDVTLRCDPISSHATLYWYQQALGQGPEFLTYFNYEAQPDKSGLPSDRFSAERPEGSISTLTIQRTEQRDSAMYRCASSLSPGNTDTQYFGPGTRLTVL.

V gene TRBV9 combines with J gene TRBJ2-3; TCRdb's D call, TRBD1, is unchecked because there is no DNA. The CDR3 totals 16 residues. CDR1 is SGDLS and CDR2 is YYNGEE in the germline V gene. The CDR3 sequence: CASSVTGAPADRTQYF.